The clone carrying this T cell receptor (beta chain) was detected only a few times. Its antigen is not known. As to treatment: oral pan-JAK inhibitor, 5-10 mg twice daily. PBMCs, the starting material, were the source of sorted CD4+ and CD8+ T cells. CDR1 MNHNY and CDR2 SVGAGI come from the germline V gene (reference sequence). The CDR3 has 12 amino acids. After removal of 2 bases from V and 12 bases from J, the junction contained 4 bases not matched to a gene. Reverse transcribed after extraction, RNA yielded cDNA as the sequencing template. Only in-frame clones appear in the TCRdb table, and some are missing; sequencing was by immunoSEQ multiplex PCR. Among some 170,000 clones listed, about 55% were seen once. This sample was taken from a study of CD8+ T cells in alopecia areata. Regarding the study as a whole: With just one nonresponder, it is still uncertain whether baseline CD8+ expansion relates to response.

This clonotype originated in a human donor with alopecia areata. This specimen was CD8+ T cells sorted from blood, taken at week 24, from a patient treated with tofacitinib. The V gene is TRBV6-6, the J gene TRBJ2-1, with 7 nucleotides matching TRBD1. CDR3 in DNA: TGTGCCAGCAGTTACAGGGGGCAGGCGCAGTTCTTC. Translating it yields CASSYRGQAQFF.